What follows are 5 T cell receptor beta chains derived from one specimen sequenced in a study of early T cells in non-severe SARS-CoV-2 infection. TCRdb passed the 5' RACE reads through MiXCR, listing each CDR3 protein once. The table lists some 82,000 distinct CDR3 sequences, roughly 12% of them singletons. The sequencing used whole blood, collected at baseline. The receptors originated from an adult who was a healthcare worker with PCR-confirmed SARS-CoV-2 infection or an uninfected control (not recorded which).

V usage is TRBV27 and J usage is TRBJ2-7; D may match TRBD1 or TRBD2 (5 bases each). Germline assignment: CDR1 MNHEY and CDR2 SMNVEV (reference sequence). V lost 0 bases, J lost 0 bases, and 9 bases lay in between. The CDR3 length is 15 residues. The DNA of the CDR3 is TGTGCCAGCAGTTTATCGGGGGACCGCTCCTACGAGCAGTACTTC. The encoded protein is CASSLSGDRSYEQYF.

J is TRBJ2-1 and V is TRBV20-1; weak D call: TRBD2 (5 bases). Germline V gene sequence: CDR1 DFQATT, CDR2 SNEGSKA (reference sequence). The CDR3 covers 17 residues. The ends were cut back, 0 bases at V and 6 bases at J, with 21 bases in the middle. The CDR3 DNA is TGCAGTGCTAGAGAACTAGGCAGGCCGTCCCTACTCAATGAGCAGTTCTTC. It translates to CSARELGRPSLLNEQFF.

This clonotype was seen ten or more times. The rearrangement joins TRBV20-1 to TRBJ2-3; no firm D call. Trimming removed 6 bases at V and 4 bases at J, with 17 bases between. The V gene's germline CDR1 is DFQATT and CDR2 SNEGSKA (reference sequence). The CDR3 is made up of 14 amino acids. CDR3 region: CSASLEQTADTQYF. The CDR3 bases are TGCAGTGCGTCGCTCGAGCAAACCGCAGATACGCAGTATTTT.

This clonotype was seen ten or more times. The chain has TRBV11-2 and TRBJ2-1; unclear D gene. The V and J ends lost 5 bases and 7 bases respectively, with 15 bases between them. From germline, CDR1 is SGHAT and CDR2 FQNNGV. This CDR3 has 14 amino acids. In DNA, the CDR3 is TGTGCCAGCAGCCGGATCCAATTCGAAAATGAGCAGTTCTTC. Amino acids: CASSRIQFENEQFF.

The CDR3 region is CASREGEDTQYF. For the CDR3, the DNA is TGCGCCAGCAGGGAAGGGGAGGATACGCAGTATTTT. This chain links TRBV5-1 with TRBJ2-3, with D possibly being TRBD1 or TRBD2 (5 bases each). This CDR3 has 12 residues. Trimming removed 5 bases from V and 6 bases from J, with 10 bases in between. CDR1 SGHRS and CDR2 YFSETQ come from the germline V gene.